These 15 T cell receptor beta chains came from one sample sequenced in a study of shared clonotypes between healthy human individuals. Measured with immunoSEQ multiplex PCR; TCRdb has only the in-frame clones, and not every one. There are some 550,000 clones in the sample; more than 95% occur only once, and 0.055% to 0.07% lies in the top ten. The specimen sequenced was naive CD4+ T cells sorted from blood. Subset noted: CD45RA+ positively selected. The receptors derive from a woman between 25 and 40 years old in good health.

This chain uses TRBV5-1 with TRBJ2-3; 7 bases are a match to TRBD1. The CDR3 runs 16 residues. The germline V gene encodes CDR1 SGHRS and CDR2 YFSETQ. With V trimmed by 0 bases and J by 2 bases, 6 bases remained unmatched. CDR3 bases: TGCGCCAGCAGCTTGGACAGGGGTACTAACACAGATACGCAGTATTTT. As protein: CASSLDRGTNTDTQYF. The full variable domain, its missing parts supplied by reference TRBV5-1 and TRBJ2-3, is KAGVTQTPRYLIKTRGQQVTLSCSPISGHRSVSWYQQTPGQGLQFLFEYFSETQRNKGNFPGRFSGRQFSNSRSEMNVSTLELGDSALYLCASSLDRGTNTDTQYFGPGTRLTVL.

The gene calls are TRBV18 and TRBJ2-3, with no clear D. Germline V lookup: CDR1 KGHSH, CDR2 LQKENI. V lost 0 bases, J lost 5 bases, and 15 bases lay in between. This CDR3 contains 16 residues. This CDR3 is CASSPPSLSLRDTQYF. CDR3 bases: TGTGCCAGCTCACCACCGAGCTTGTCCCTCCGAGATACGCAGTATTTT.

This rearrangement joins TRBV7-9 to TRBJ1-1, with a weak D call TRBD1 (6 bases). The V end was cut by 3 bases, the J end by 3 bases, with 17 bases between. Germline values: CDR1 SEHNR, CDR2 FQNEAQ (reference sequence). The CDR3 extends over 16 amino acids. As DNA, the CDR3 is TGTGCCAGCAGCTTGGGTTCCGGGACACGGGACACTGAAGCTTTCTTT. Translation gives CASSLGSGTRDTEAFF.

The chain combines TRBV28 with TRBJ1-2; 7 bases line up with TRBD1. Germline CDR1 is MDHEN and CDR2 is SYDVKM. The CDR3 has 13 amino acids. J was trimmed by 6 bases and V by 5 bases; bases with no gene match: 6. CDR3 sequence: CASSTGAPNGYTF. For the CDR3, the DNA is TGTGCCAGCAGTACAGGGGCCCCTAATGGCTACACCTTC.

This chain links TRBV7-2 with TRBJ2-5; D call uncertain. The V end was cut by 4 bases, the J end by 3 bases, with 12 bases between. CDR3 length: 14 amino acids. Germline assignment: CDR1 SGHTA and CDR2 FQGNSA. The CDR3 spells CASSSRRGEETQYF. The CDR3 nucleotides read TGTGCCAGCAGCTCCCGGCGCGGAGAAGAGACCCAGTACTTC.

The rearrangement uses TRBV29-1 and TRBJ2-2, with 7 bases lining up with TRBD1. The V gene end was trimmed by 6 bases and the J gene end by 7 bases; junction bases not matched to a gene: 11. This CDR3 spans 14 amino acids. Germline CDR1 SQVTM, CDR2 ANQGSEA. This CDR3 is CSVGDRVPGGELFF. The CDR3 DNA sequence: TGCAGCGTAGGAGACAGGGTACCGGGCGGGGAGCTGTTTTTT.

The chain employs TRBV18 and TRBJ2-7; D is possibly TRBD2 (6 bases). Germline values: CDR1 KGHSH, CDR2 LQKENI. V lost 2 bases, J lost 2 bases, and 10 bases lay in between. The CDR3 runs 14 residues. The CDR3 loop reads CASSPGEVTYEQYF. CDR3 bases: TGTGCCAGCTCACCAGGGGAGGTTACCTACGAGCAGTACTTC.

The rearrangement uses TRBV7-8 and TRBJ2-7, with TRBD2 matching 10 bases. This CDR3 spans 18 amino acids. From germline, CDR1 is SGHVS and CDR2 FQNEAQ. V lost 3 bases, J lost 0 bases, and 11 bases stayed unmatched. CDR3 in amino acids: CASSFILAGAGSSYEQYF. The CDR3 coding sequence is TGTGCCAGCAGCTTCATTCTAGCGGGAGCGGGGAGCTCCTACGAGCAGTACTTC.

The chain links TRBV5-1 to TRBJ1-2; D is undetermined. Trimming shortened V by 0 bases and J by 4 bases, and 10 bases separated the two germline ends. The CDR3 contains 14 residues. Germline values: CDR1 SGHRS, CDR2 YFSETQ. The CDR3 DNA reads TGCGCCAGCAGCTTGGTCGAGACTGCCTATGGCTACACCTTC. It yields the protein CASSLVETAYGYTF.

This CDR3 reads CSVVRDLGTEAFF. As DNA, the CDR3 is TGCAGCGTTGTCAGGGACCTGGGCACTGAAGCTTTCTTT. V and J are TRBV29-1 and TRBJ1-1, with D perhaps TRBD1 (5 bases). This CDR3 has 13 residues. Germline values: CDR1 SQVTM, CDR2 ANQGSEA. V lost 4 bases, J lost 4 bases, and 13 bases lay in between.

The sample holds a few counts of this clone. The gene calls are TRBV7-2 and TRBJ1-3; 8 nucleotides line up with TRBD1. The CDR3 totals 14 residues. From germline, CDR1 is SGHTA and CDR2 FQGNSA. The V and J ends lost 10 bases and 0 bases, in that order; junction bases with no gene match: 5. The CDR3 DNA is TGTGCCAAGGACAGGGCTCTCTCTGGAAACACCATATATTTT. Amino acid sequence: CAKDRALSGNTIYF.

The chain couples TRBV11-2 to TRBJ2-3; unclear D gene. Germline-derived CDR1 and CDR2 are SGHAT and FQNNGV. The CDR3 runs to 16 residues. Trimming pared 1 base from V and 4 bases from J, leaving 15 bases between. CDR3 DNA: TGTGCCAGCAGCTTAGGCCCTGCCCGGGTCTCAGATACGCAGTATTTT. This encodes CASSLGPARVSDTQYF.

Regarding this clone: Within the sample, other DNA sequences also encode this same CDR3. The CDR3 region is CASSPDLSSYNEQFF. Here the CDR3 DNA reads TGTGCCAGCTCCCCGGACCTTAGCTCCTACAATGAGCAGTTCTTC. The chain recombines TRBV18 with TRBJ2-1; the D is unclear. Germline CDR1 reads KGHSH; CDR2 reads LQKENI. V shed 6 bases and J shed 0 bases, with 12 bases lying between them. The CDR3 consists of 15 residues.

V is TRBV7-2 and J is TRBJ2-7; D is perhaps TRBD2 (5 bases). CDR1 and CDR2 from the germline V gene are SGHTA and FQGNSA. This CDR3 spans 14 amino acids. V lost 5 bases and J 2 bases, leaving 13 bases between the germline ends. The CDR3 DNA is TGTGCCAGCAGCACAGTAGCGCGTACCTACGAGCAGTACTTC. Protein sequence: CASSTVARTYEQYF.

CDR3 sequence reads: CASSGPTGMETQYF. CDR3 DNA sequence: TGCGCCAGCAGCGGACCGACAGGGATGGAGACCCAGTACTTC. J is TRBJ2-5 and V is TRBV5-1; 7 bases agree with TRBD1. V shed 4 bases, J shed 5 bases, and the junction held 8 bases outside the gene matches. Germline values: CDR1 SGHRS, CDR2 YFSETQ. This CDR3 spans 14 amino acids.